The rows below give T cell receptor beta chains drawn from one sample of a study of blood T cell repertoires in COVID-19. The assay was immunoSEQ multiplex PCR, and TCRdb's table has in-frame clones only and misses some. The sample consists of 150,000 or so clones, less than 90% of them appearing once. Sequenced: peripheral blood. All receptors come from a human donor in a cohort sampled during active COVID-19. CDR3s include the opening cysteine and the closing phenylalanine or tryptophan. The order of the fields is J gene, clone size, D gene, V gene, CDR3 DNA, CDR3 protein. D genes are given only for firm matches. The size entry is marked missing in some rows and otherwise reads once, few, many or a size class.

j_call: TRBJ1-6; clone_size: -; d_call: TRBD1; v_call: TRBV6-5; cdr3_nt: TGTGCCAGCAGGAGGGGGACAGGGGTTAATTCACCCCTCCACTTT; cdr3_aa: CASRRGTGVNSPLHF
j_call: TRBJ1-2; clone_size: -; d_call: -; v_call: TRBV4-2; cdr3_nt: TGTGCCAGCAGCCTGGCCGGGGGAGACTATGGCTACACCTTC; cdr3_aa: CASSLAGGDYGYTF
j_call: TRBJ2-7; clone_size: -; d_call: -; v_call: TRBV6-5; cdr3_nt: TGTGCCAGCAGTTATAAGTTGCGCGTCTCCTACGAGCAGTACTTC; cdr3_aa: CASSYKLRVSYEQYF
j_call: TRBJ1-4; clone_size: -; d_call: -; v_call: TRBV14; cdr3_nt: TGTGCCAGCAGCCACCGAACAGGGACAACTAATGAAAAACTGTTTTTT; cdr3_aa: CASSHRTGTTNEKLFF
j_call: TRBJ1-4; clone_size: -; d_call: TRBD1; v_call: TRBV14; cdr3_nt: TGTGCCAGCAGCCGCCCGGGACAGGGCCAACTGTTTTTT; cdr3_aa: CASSRPGQGQLFF
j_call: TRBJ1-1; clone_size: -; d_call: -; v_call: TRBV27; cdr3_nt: TGTGCCAGCAGTTTATCCGGGATGTTGAACACTGAAGCTTTCTTT; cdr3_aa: CASSLSGMLNTEAFF
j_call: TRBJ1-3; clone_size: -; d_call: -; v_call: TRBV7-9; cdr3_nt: TGTGCCAGCAGCCGGATGGGGGGTGGAAACACCATATATTTT; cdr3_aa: CASSRMGGGNTIYF
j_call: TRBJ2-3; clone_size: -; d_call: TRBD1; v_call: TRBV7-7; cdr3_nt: TGTGCTAGCAGCTTAGCGTGGGGACAGTGGGATACGCAGTATTTT; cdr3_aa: CASSLAWGQWDTQYF
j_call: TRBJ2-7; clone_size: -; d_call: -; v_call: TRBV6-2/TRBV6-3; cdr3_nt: TGTGCCAGCAGTACAGACACGATATCCTACGAGCAGTACTTC; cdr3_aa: CASSTDTISYEQYF
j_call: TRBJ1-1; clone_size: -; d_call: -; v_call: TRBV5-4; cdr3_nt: TGTGCCAGCAGCTCTAGCAGCAACACTGAAGCTTTCTTT; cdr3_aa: CASSSSSNTEAFF
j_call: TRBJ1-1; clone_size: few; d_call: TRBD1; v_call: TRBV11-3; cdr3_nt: TGTGCCAGCAGCCCCAATTCTCCCCGGGACAGGGCCACTGAAGCTTTCTTT; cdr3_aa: CASSPNSPRDRATEAFF
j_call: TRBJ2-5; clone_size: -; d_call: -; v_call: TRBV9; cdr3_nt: TGTGCCAGCAGCGCTCGTGACCAGGGCAGGGTCGGCGAGACCCAGTACTTC; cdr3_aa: CASSARDQGRVGETQYF
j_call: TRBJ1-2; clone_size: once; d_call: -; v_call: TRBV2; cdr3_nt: TGTGCCAGCAACAGGGACGATGGCTATGGCTACACCTTC; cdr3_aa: CASNRDDGYGYTF
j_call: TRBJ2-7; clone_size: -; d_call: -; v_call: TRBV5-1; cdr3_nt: TGCGCCAGCAGCCCTTCCGGGGGACCCTACGAGCAGTACTTC; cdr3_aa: CASSPSGGPYEQYF
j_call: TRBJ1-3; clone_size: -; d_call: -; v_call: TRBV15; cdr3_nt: TGTGCCACCAGCGCTTTCAGGAACTCTGGAAACACCATATATTTT; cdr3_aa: CATSAFRNSGNTIYF
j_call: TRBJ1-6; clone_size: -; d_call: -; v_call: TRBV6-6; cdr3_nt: TGTGCCAGCTCTGGGGTCAGGGAGGCGGCTTCACCCCTCCACTTT; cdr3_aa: CASSGVREAASPLHF
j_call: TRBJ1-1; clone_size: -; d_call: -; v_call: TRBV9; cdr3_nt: TGTGCCAGCAGCTCCTCTACCGGCACTGAAGCTTTCTTT; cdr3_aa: CASSSSTGTEAFF
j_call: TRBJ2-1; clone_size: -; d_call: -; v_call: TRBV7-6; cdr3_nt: TGTGCCAGCAGCTTAGGAGGTGATAAGTACAATGAGCAGTTCTTC; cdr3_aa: CASSLGGDKYNEQFF
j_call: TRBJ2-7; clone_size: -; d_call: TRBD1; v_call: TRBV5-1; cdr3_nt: TGCGCCAGCAGCTTGGTATGGGACAGGGCCATCTCCTACGAGCAGTACTTC; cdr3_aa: CASSLVWDRAISYEQYF
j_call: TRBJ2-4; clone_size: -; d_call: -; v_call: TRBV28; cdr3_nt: TGTGCCAGCAGTTTACATCAACTAGCCCGTCCGACCAAAAACATTCAGTACTTC; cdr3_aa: CASSLHQLARPTKNIQYF
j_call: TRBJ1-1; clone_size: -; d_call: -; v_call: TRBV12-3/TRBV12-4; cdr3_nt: TGTGCCAGCAGTTTAAGAGGGAACACTGAAGCTTTCTTT; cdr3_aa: CASSLRGNTEAFF
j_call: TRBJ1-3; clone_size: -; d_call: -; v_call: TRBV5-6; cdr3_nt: TGTGCCAGCAGCTTAAGTGGCAGGGGAGAAAACACCATATATTTT; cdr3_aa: CASSLSGRGENTIYF
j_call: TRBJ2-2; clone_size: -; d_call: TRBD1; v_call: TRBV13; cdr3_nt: TGTGCCAGCAGCGCTATCTGGGACAGTCAGAACACCGGGGAGCTGTTTTTT; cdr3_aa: CASSAIWDSQNTGELFF
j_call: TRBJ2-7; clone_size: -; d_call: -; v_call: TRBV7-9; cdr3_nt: TGTGCCAGCAGCCCACAGGGAGTCCCCTACGAGCAGTACTTC; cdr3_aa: CASSPQGVPYEQYF
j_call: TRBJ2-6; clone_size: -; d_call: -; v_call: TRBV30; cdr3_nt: TGTGCCTGGAACTTTCGTTCAAGCGTCCTGACTTTC; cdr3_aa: CAWNFRSSVLTF
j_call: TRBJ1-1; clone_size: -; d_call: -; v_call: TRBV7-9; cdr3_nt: TGTGCCAGCAGCTTAGACAGCATGAACACTGAAGCTTTCTTT; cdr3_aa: CASSLDSMNTEAFF
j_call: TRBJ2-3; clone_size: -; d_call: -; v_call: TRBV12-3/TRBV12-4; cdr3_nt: TGTGCCTTGGGGGACTGGCCGACAGATACGCAGTATTTT; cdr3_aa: CALGDWPTDTQYF
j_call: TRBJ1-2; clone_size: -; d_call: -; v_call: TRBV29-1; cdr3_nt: TGCAGCGGGATCGACAGGCCCTATGGCTACACCTTC; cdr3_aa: CSGIDRPYGYTF
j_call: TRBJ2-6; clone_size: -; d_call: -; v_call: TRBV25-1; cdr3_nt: TGTGCCAGCAGTGAATGGAGCATCCGCTCTGGGGCCAACGTCCTGACTTTC; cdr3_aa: CASSEWSIRSGANVLTF
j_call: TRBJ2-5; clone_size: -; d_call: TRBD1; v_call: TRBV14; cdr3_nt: TGTGCCAGCAGCCGACAGGGACAGCAAGAGACCCAGTACTTC; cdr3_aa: CASSRQGQQETQYF
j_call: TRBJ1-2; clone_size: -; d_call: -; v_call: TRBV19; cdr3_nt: TGTGCCAGTAGTATAGTTGACGACTGGACCTTC; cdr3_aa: CASSIVDDWTF
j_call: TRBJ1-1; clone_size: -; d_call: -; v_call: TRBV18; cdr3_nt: TGTGCCAGCTCACCCCCGACCACGGGAGCTTTCTTT; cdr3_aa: CASSPPTTGAFF
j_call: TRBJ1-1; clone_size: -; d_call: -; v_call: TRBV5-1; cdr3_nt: TGCGCCAGCAGCTCCCAGAGGGGGACTGAAGCTTTCTTT; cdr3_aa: CASSSQRGTEAFF
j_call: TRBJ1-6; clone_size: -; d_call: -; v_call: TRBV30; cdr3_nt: TGTGCCTGGCGTCAGACCTACGGGAATTCACCCCTCCACTTT; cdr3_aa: CAWRQTYGNSPLHF
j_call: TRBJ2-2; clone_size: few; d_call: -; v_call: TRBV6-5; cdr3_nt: TGTGCCAGCAGTTACGAAGCCGGGTACACCGGGGAGCTGTTTTTT; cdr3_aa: CASSYEAGYTGELFF
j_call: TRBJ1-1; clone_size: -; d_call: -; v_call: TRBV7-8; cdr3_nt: TGTGCCAGCAGCTTAGCCTCACAGGGACCAAGATACACTGAAGCTTTCTTT; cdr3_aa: CASSLASQGPRYTEAFF
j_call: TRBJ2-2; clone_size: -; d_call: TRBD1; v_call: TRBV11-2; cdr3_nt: TGTGCCAGCAGCTTTCGGGGCCTCGGGACAGGGGGCTCCGGGGAGCTGTTTTTT; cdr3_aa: CASSFRGLGTGGSGELFF
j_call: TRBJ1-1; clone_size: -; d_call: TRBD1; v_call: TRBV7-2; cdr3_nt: TGTGCCAGCAGCCTAAACAGGGGAGTAAACACTGAAGCTTTCTTT; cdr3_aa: CASSLNRGVNTEAFF
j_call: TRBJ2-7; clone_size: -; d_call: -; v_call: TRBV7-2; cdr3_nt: TGTGCCAGCAGCTCAACTACCTACGAGCAGTACTTC; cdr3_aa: CASSSTTYEQYF
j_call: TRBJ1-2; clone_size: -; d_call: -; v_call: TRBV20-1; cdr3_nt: TGCAGTGCTAGTTCGGGGGACCTTAACTATGGCTACACCTTC; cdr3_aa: CSASSGDLNYGYTF
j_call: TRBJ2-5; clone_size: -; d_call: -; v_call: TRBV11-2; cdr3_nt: TGTGCCAGCAGCCTAGACCCAGGGGAGACCCAGTACTTC; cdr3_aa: CASSLDPGETQYF
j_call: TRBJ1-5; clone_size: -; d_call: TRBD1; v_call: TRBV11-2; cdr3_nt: TGTGCCAGCAGCAGTGGACAGGGGCCCTTAGGCAATCAGCCCCAGCATTTT; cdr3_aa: CASSSGQGPLGNQPQHF
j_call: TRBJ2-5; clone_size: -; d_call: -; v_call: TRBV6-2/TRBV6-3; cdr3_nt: TGTGCCAGCAGTTACTCGATAGGTCCCCCGGGCACACTAGGGGAGACCCAGTACTTC; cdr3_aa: CASSYSIGPPGTLGETQYF
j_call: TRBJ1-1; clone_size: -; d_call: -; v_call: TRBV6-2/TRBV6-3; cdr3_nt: TGTGCCAGCAGGCCTAGGGGGAACACTGAAGCTTTCTTT; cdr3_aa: CASRPRGNTEAFF
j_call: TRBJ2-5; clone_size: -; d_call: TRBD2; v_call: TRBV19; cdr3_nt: TGTGCCAGTAGTATGAGCGGGGGTGAGACCCAGTACTTC; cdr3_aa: CASSMSGGETQYF